This TCR beta chain came from a study of cytomegalovirus exposure and HLA in healthy donors. 60 Vbeta and 13 Jbeta primers were used in PCR. Method: immunoSEQ multiplex PCR; TCRdb's copy keeps in-frame clones and lacks some. The sample comprises more than 150,000 clones, more than 65% of which are singletons, and about 2.5% rests with the top ten. This clone was picked up a small number of times. Its specificity is unknown. V shed 3 bases and J 9 bases; nucleotides not matched to a gene: 10. This CDR3 spans 17 amino acids. The germline V gene encodes CDR1 SNHLY and CDR2 FYNNEI. Study-level points and caveats: Most TCR beta V segments were productive about 87% or about 30% of the time in an earlier analysis.

This TCR came from a young woman in good health and CMV-seropositive. The sample consisted of PBMCs. The chain has TRBV2 and TRBJ2-2, with TRBD2 identical over 13 bases. As DNA, the CDR3 is TGTGCCAGCAGTGATATCCTACTAGCGGGGGGGCCGCGGGAGCTGTTTTTT. It encodes CASSDILLAGGPRELFF.